This passage covers 11 T cell receptor beta chains from one sample sequenced in a study of OX40 agonist ivuxolimab in advanced cancers. Using immunoSEQ multiplex PCR, the repertoire was profiled, and TCRdb retains in-frame clones only, with some absent. The data show 50,000 to 70,000 clones, around 84% seen once. Sequenced here: CD4+ or CD8+ T cells sorted from blood, sampled in a trial of the OX40 agonist ivuxolimab. The receptor set was obtained from an adult with an advanced solid tumor such as melanoma, head and neck, liver or kidney cancer.

In its sample, this clone was seen a few times. The V call is TRBV28, the J call TRBJ2-7; 10 bases align to TRBD1. This CDR3 is 14 amino acids long. Germline V lookup: CDR1 MDHEN, CDR2 SYDVKM. J lost 4 bases, V lost 5 bases, and 5 bases had no gene match. The CDR3 coding sequence is TGTGCCAGCAGTGTCCGGGACAGGGGTTACGAGCAGTACTTC. Residues: CASSVRDRGYEQYF.

This sequence joins TRBV19 and TRBJ2-7; 12 nucleotides align to TRBD2. This CDR3 region has 15 residues. Germline V CDR1 and CDR2: LNHDA, SQIVND (reference sequence). Losses at the gene ends were 6 bases for V and 4 bases for J; bases not matched to a gene: 7. The CDR3 nucleotides read TGTGCCAGTAGCGACCCAGGGACTAGCGGGTACGAGCAGTACTTC. This encodes CASSDPGTSGYEQYF.

The sample holds many counts of this clone. This chain uses TRBV7-9 with TRBJ2-7, with 7 bases aligning to TRBD2. In germline, CDR1 is SEHNR, CDR2 FQNEAQ (reference sequence). Unmatched junction bases numbered 12, after V lost 1 base and J lost 3 bases. The CDR3 is 17 amino acids. In DNA, the CDR3 is TGTGCCAGCAGCTTAGAGAGTGGGGGGGTCCACTTCTACGAGCAGTACTTC. Amino acids: CASSLESGGVHFYEQYF.

V is TRBV19 and J is TRBJ2-2; weak D call: TRBD1 (8 bases). With 5 bases removed from V and 0 bases from J, the gap between germline ends came to 13 bases. CDR1 is LNHDA, CDR2 SQIVND, per germline (reference sequence). The CDR3 runs to 16 residues. CDR3 amino acids: CASSPGGQANTGELFF. The CDR3 region has the DNA TGTGCCAGTAGTCCGGGGGGACAGGCGAACACCGGGGAGCTGTTTTTT.

About this clone: An end of the junction does not agree with germline; a read error may underlie this. The chain combines TRBV7-7 with TRBJ1-4, with no clear D. The CDR3 has 15 residues. Looked up from germline, CDR1 is SSHAT and CDR2 is FNYEAQ (reference sequence). The CDR3 loop is CASSSVSGTNEKLFF. Here the CDR3 DNA reads TGTGCTAGCAGCTCAGTCTCGGGGACTAATGAAAAACTGTTTTTT.

The rearrangement uses TRBV9 and TRBJ2-5; the D is unclear. The CDR3 has 14 amino acids. CDR1 and CDR2 from the germline V gene are SGDLS and YYNGEE. V shed 3 bases and J shed 0 bases, with 9 bases lying between them. CDR3 DNA: TGTGCCAGCAGCGCTGAAATGTACCAAGAGACCCAGTACTTC. Protein product: CASSAEMYQETQYF.

In this sample, this clone turned up once. This rearrangement joins TRBV15 to TRBJ1-1; D is perhaps TRBD1 (5 bases). Germline V CDR1 and CDR2: LNHNV, YYDKDF (reference sequence). The CDR3 extends over 17 amino acids. The V end was cut by 0 bases, the J end by 1 base, with 15 bases between. CDR3 coding DNA: TGTGCCACCAGCAGAGATTTAATGGGACCGACGAACACTGAAGCTTTCTTT. It is translated as CATSRDLMGPTNTEAFF. Full variable domain (outside the CDR3, taken from reference TRBV15 and TRBJ1-1): DAMVIQNPRYQVTQFGKPVTLSCSQTLNHNVMYWYQQKSSQAPKLLFHYYDKDFNNEADTPDNFQSRRPNTSFCFLDIRSPGLGDTAMYLCATSRDLMGPTNTEAFFGQGTRLTVV.

The chain carries TRBV11-2 and TRBJ1-5; no clear D gene. Germline CDR1 and CDR2: SGHAT and FQNNGV. The CDR3 has 13 amino acids. Between the trimmed V and J ends, which lost 3 bases and 5 bases, there was a span of 8 bases. CDR3 nucleotide sequence: TGTGCCAGCAGCTTCGTTAGGGATCAGCCCCAGCATTTT. Amino acids: CASSFVRDQPQHF.

This rearrangement joins TRBV9 to TRBJ2-1, with D possibly matching TRBD2 (5 bases). Germline CDR1 SGDLS, CDR2 YYNGEE. This CDR3 spans 14 amino acids. Trimming stripped 0 bases from V and 6 bases from J, with 10 bases between. The CDR3 DNA reads TGTGCCAGCAGCGTAGGAACGGGAAGCAATGAGCAGTTCTTC. Translation gives CASSVGTGSNEQFF.

This clone came up a few times. Here the CDR3 reads CASSSLGSGQPQHF. The CDR3 DNA reads TGTGCCAGTAGTTCTTTGGGGTCAGGGCAGCCCCAGCATTTT. J is TRBJ1-5 and V is TRBV19, with D possibly matching TRBD1 (5 bases). The CDR3 has 14 amino acids. Germline CDR1 LNHDA, CDR2 SQIVND (reference sequence). V lost 5 bases and J 7 bases, leaving 15 bases between the germline ends. The variable domain in full, completed from reference TRBV19 and TRBJ1-5, reads DGGITQSPKYLFRKEGQNVTLSCEQNLNHDAMYWYRQDPGQGLRLIYYSQIVNDFQKGDIAEGYSVSREKKESFPLTVTSAQKNPTAFYLCASSSLGSGQPQHFGDGTRLSIL.

This clone was picked up a small number of times. This sequence joins TRBV6-1 and TRBJ1-6, with D perhaps TRBD1 (5 bases). This CDR3 is built from 15 residues. Trimming stripped 6 bases from V and 6 bases from J, with 15 bases between. Germline V lookup: CDR1 MNHNS, CDR2 SASEGT. The CDR3 here is CASSTRGFANSPLHF. CDR3 DNA sequence: TGTGCCAGCAGCACCCGGGGGTTCGCTAATTCACCCCTCCACTTT.